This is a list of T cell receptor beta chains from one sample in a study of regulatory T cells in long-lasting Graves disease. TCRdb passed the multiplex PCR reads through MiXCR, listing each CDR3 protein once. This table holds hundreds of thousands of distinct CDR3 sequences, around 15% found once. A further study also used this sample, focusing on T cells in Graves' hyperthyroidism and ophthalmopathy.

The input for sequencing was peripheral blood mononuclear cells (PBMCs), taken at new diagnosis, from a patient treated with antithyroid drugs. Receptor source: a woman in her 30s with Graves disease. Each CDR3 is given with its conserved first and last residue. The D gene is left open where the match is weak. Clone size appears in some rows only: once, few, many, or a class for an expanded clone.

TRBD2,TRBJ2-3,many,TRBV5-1,CASLRSGSLTDTQYF,TGCGCCAGCTTACGGAGCGGGAGTTTGACAGATACGCAGTATTTT
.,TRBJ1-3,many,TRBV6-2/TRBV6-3,CASSYSTVTGTYSGNTIYF,TGTGCCAGCAGTTACTCGACAGTGACTGGCACATACTCTGGAAACACCATATATTTT
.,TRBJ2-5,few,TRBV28,CASSPRGMGLETQYF,TGTGCCAGCAGTCCCAGAGGAATGGGTCTAGAGACCCAGTACTTC
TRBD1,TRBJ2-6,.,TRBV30,CAWSVRDRGSGANVLTF,TGTGCCTGGAGTGTACGGGACAGGGGGTCTGGGGCCAACGTCCTGACTTTC
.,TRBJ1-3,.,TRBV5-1,CASSFSPGNSGNTIYF,TGCGCCAGCAGCTTTTCCCCAGGAAACTCTGGAAACACCATATATTTT
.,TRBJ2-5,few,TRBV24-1,CATSDRELRETQYF,TGTGCCACCAGTGACCGGGAATTGAGGGAGACCCAGTACTTC
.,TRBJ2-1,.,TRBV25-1,CASSEWGEQFF,TGTGCCAGCAGTGAATGGGGGGAGCAGTTCTTC
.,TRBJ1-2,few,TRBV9,CASSVEARALTGGYTF,TGTGCCAGCAGCGTAGAGGCCCGGGCCCTCACCGGGGGCTACACCTTC
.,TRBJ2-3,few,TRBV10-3,CAISDRETTDTQYF,TGTGCCATCAGTGACCGCGAGACCACAGATACGCAGTATTTT
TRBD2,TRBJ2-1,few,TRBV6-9,CASSSGLAMGNEQFF,TGTGCCAGCAGTTCAGGACTAGCTATGGGGAATGAGCAGTTCTTC
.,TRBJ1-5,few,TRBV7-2,CASSWGPQNQPQHF,TGTGCCAGCAGCTGGGGACCGCAGAATCAGCCCCAGCATTTT
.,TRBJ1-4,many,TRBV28,CASRRTGMSEKLFF,TGTGCCAGCCGACGAACGGGAATGAGTGAAAAACTGTTTTTT
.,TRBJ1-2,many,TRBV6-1,CASSASQPTTINYGYTF,TGTGCCAGCAGCGCAAGTCAACCCACGACGATCAACTATGGCTACACCTTC
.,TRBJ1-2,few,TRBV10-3,CATNPSNRYGYTF,TGTGCCACCAACCCGTCCAATCGTTATGGCTACACCTTC
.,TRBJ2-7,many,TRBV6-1,CASSPGLGSYEQYF,TGTGCCAGCAGTCCAGGACTGGGCTCCTACGAGCAGTACTTC
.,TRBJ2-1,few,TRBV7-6,CASSFNPESEQFF,TGTGCCAGCAGCTTTAATCCGGAGAGTGAGCAGTTCTTC
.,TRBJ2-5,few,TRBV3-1,CASSHPQTNRETQYF,TGTGCCAGCAGCCATCCCCAGACAAACCGAGAGACCCAGTACTTC
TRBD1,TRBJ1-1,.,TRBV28,CASSPRQGGGTEAFF,TGTGCCAGCAGTCCACGACAGGGAGGGGGAACTGAAGCTTTCTTT
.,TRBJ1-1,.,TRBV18,CASSPDSSNHPMYTEAFF,TGTGCCAGCTCACCAGATTCATCCAACCACCCAATGTACACTGAAGCTTTCTTT
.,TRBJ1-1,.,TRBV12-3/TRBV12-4,CASSLRGIGDTEAFF,TGTGCCAGCAGTTTACGCGGCATTGGGGACACTGAAGCTTTCTTT
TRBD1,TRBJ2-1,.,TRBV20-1,CSAASYRSGQGAVEQFF,TGCAGTGCTGCTAGTTACCGTTCGGGACAGGGGGCTGTTGAGCAGTTCTTC
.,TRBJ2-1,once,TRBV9,CASSVRGTLLDEQFF,TGTGCCAGCAGCGTAAGGGGGACCCTATTGGATGAGCAGTTCTTC